This T cell receptor (beta chain) was identified during a study of T-cell reconstitution after alpha-beta-depleted transplantation in children. This clonotype has a handful of counts. Library preparation (for TCRbeta) was performed with unique molecular identifiers. TCRdb re-called the PCR reads with MiXCR, one entry per CDR3 protein. The data hold fewer than 750,000 distinct CDR3 sequences, with roughly 27% observed a single time. V lost 1 base to trimming and J lost 1 base; unmatched junction nucleotides: 7. CDR3 length equals 17 residues. Germline CDR1 reads LNHNV; CDR2 reads YYDKDF (reference sequence).

The J gene is TRBJ1-1, the V gene TRBV15; TRBD1 aligns across 9 bases. The specimen was PBMCs, collected before TCRalphabeta/CD19-depleted stem cell transplant. The TCR was taken from a boy in the first two years of life with Wiskott-Aldrich syndrome, due to receive a stem cell transplant. The CDR3 region is CATSRGGQGPWNTEAFF. The CDR3 DNA follows: TGTGCCACCAGCAGAGGTGGACAGGGGCCATGGAACACTGAAGCTTTCTTT.